The 20 T cell receptor beta chains reported below all come from one sample, sequenced in a study of cytomegalovirus exposure and HLA in healthy donors. Use of 60 Vbeta and 13 Jbeta primers characterized the PCR. Using immunoSEQ multiplex PCR, the repertoire was profiled, and TCRdb retains in-frame clones only, with some absent. This sample has about 160,000 clones; around 84% occur once, and the top ten carry nearly 8.5%. The sequenced sample was PBMCs. These receptors all stem from a male donor in good health and CMV-seropositive.

Concerning this clone: Other DNA variants within this sample encode the same CDR3. CDR3 DNA: TGCGCCAGCAGCTGGGGACAGTCCAACAATGAGCAGTTCTTC. It yields the protein CASSWGQSNNEQFF. The chain employs TRBV5-1 and TRBJ2-1; 7 nucleotides line up with TRBD1. CDR3 length: 14 residues. Germline V gene sequence: CDR1 SGHRS, CDR2 YFSETQ. V shed 3 bases and J 5 bases; nucleotides not matched to a gene: 5.

The CDR3 DNA is TGTGCCTGGAGTGTCGGACACTCGAGCTCCTACGAGCAGTACTTC. Translation: CAWSVGHSSSYEQYF. The chain recombines TRBV30 with TRBJ2-7; D might be TRBD1 (5 bases). The ends were cut back, 0 bases at V and 0 bases at J, with 12 bases in the middle. Germline CDR1 reads GTSNPN; CDR2 reads SVGIG (reference sequence). This CDR3 is 15 amino acids long.

V usage is TRBV5-1 and J usage is TRBJ1-1; D may be TRBD1 (6 bases). The germline V gene has CDR1 SGHRS and CDR2 YFSETQ. Trimming stripped 4 bases from V and 0 bases from J, with 13 bases between. This CDR3 region has 15 residues. The CDR3 nucleotides read TGCGCCAGCAGCCCCCGGACAGCAATGAACACTGAAGCTTTCTTT. Its protein is CASSPRTAMNTEAFF.

V is TRBV27 and J is TRBJ1-5, with a weak D call TRBD1 (6 bases). This CDR3 comprises 15 residues. V was trimmed by 6 bases and J by 3 bases, leaving 15 bases between them. Germline loops: CDR1 MNHEY, CDR2 SMNVEV (reference sequence). CDR3 in DNA: TGTGCCAGCAGCCGCTCACAGGGAGTCAATCAGCCCCAGCATTTT. The encoded protein is CASSRSQGVNQPQHF.

V usage is TRBV28 and J usage is TRBJ2-1, with TRBD2 identical over 9 bases. CDR1 MDHEN and CDR2 SYDVKM come from the germline V gene. Losses at the gene ends were 8 bases for V and 9 bases for J; bases not matched to a gene: 8. CDR3 length: 13 amino acids. CDR3 coding DNA: TGTGCCAGCGGGGCTAGCGGGACGAGTGAGCAGTTCTTC. Protein: CASGASGTSEQFF. Complete variable domain (other parts from reference TRBV28 and TRBJ2-1): DVKVTQSSRYLVKRTGEKVFLECVQDMDHENMFWYRQDPGLGLRLIYFSYDVKMKEKGDIPEGYSVSREKKERFSLILESASTNQTSMYLCASGASGTSEQFFGPGTRLTVL.

This clone was observed once. The V call is TRBV27, the J call TRBJ1-3; D is possibly TRBD1 (6 bases). The CDR3 has 17 amino acids. V dropped 2 bases and J dropped 4 bases, with 18 bases sitting between them. The germline CDR1 and CDR2 sequences are MNHEY and SMNVEV (reference sequence). The CDR3 coding sequence is TGTGCCAGCAGTTTACCCGTTACTCAGGGGTACGGAAACACCATATATTTT. As protein: CASSLPVTQGYGNTIYF.

The chain is built from TRBV4-3 and TRBJ1-1; a possible D gene is TRBD1 (5 bases). The CDR3 spans 16 residues. The ends were cut back, 1 base at V and 0 bases at J, with 12 bases in the middle. Germline-derived CDR1 and CDR2 are LGHNA and YSLEER. The CDR3 here is CASSQGGRRMNTEAFF. The CDR3 coding sequence is TGCGCCAGCAGCCAAGGGGGGAGGAGAATGAACACTGAAGCTTTCTTT.

This sequence joins TRBV6-6 and TRBJ2-7; 7 bases fit TRBD1. V dropped 2 bases and J dropped 3; count of bases not matched to a gene: 10. The CDR3 contains 16 residues. Germline V gene data show CDR1 as MNHNY and CDR2 as SVGAGI (reference sequence). The CDR3 is CASSYTSTGPRYEQYF. The CDR3 coding sequence is TGTGCCAGCAGTTACACATCGACAGGGCCGCGCTACGAGCAGTACTTC.

This clone was seen just once. The gene calls are TRBV5-5 and TRBJ2-5, with D maybe TRBD1 (6 bases). In germline, CDR1 is SGHKS, CDR2 YYEKEE (reference sequence). This CDR3 is built from 13 residues. Trimming left V 3 bases short and J 5 bases short, with 11 bases between. The CDR3 spells CASSWNRDETQYF. Here the CDR3 DNA reads TGTGCCAGCAGCTGGAACAGGGACGAGACCCAGTACTTC.

The rearrangement links TRBV30 to TRBJ1-1, with 7 nucleotides matching TRBD1. The CDR3 runs to 15 residues. Trimming removed 5 bases from V and 1 base from J; junction bases left unmatched: 10. CDR1 and CDR2 (germline): GTSNPN, SVGIG (reference sequence). This chain's CDR3 is CAWGPGAGGNTEAFF. The CDR3 region has the DNA TGTGCCTGGGGCCCCGGGGCAGGGGGGAACACTGAAGCTTTCTTT.

To note about this clone: The junction does not match germline at one end; this may be a read error. The gene calls are TRBV28 and TRBJ1-1; D not resolved. This CDR3 contains 11 residues. The germline V gene encodes CDR1 MDHEN and CDR2 SYDVKM. In nucleotides, the CDR3 is TGTGCCAGTCAACTGAACACTAAAGCTTTCTTT. This codes for CASQLNTKAFF.

This clone has a single count. This rearrangement joins TRBV19 to TRBJ1-2; TRBD1 matches at 9 bases. Unmatched junction bases numbered 15, after V lost 10 bases and J lost 0 bases. The CDR3 covers 17 residues. Germline V gives CDR1 LNHDA, CDR2 SQIVND (reference sequence). For the CDR3, the DNA is TGTGCCACCCTGCCTCCCGGGACAGGGCATTCTAACTATGGCTACACCTTC. Its translation: CATLPPGTGHSNYGYTF.

This clone appeared a few times. The chain has TRBV6-5 and TRBJ1-1; 7 bases agree with TRBD1. The CDR3 length is 14 residues. Trimming cost V 5 bases and J 1 base; bases outside gene matches: 4. CDR1 MNHEY and CDR2 SVGAGI come from the germline V gene. The CDR3 DNA reads as TGTGCCAGCAGTCTGGGACAGACGAACACTGAAGCTTTCTTT. Translating it yields CASSLGQTNTEAFF.

The chain employs TRBV18 and TRBJ2-3, with TRBD2 matching over 8 bases. The CDR3 extends over 16 amino acids. Unmatched junction bases numbered 16, after V lost 3 bases and J lost 11 bases. Germline CDR1 and CDR2: KGHSH and LQKENI. The CDR3, as DNA: TGTGCCAGCTCACCTTCTAGCGGGCCTCTCGGTTTTGGGCAGTATTTT. It translates to CASSPSSGPLGFGQYF.

The CDR3 loop reads CASSAQGSSNQPQHF. CDR3 bases: TGTGCCAGCAGTGCGCAGGGAAGTAGCAATCAGCCCCAGCATTTT. This chain joins TRBV6-1 and TRBJ1-5, with D perhaps TRBD1 (5 bases). The CDR3 covers 15 residues. V shed 4 bases and J shed 0 bases, with 10 bases lying between them. The germline gives CDR1 MNHNS, CDR2 SASEGT.

This clone was observed a few times. This chain uses TRBV6-1 with TRBJ2-7; 9 nucleotides match TRBD1. Trimming cost V 2 bases and J 5 bases; bases outside gene matches: 7. The CDR3 contains 15 residues. Germline V gene lookup returns CDR1 MNHNS and CDR2 SASEGT. CDR3 coding DNA: TGTGCCAGCAGTGAAAGCCGACAGGGGGGCCACGAGCAGTACTTC. Translated, it gives CASSESRQGGHEQYF.

The rearrangement uses TRBV4-1 and TRBJ1-5; D gene uncertain. CDR3 length: 14 residues. V was pared by 1 base and J by 3 bases, with 7 bases between. The V gene's germline CDR1 is MGHRA and CDR2 YSYEKL. CDR3 region: CASSQAHFNQPQHF. As DNA, the CDR3 is TGCGCCAGCAGCCAAGCCCACTTCAATCAGCCCCAGCATTTT.

This clone came up a few times. The V call is TRBV28, the J call TRBJ1-1, with D unresolved. In germline, CDR1 is MDHEN, CDR2 SYDVKM. V lost 6 bases and J 0 bases, leaving 8 bases between the germline ends. The CDR3 spans 13 residues. The CDR3 DNA follows: TGTGCCAGCAGGGCAGGCATGAACACTGAAGCTTTCTTT. Its protein is CASRAGMNTEAFF.

V and J are TRBV5-8 and TRBJ2-6; D gene unclear. This CDR3 has 14 residues. CDR1 and CDR2 from the germline V gene are SGHTS and YDEGEE. The CDR3 spells CAIARLSGANVLTF. For the CDR3, the DNA is TGTGCTATCGCGAGACTCTCTGGGGCCAACGTCCTGACTTTC.

This chain joins TRBV6-6 and TRBJ2-7; D remains unclear. The CDR3 is 13 residues long. The V end was cut by 2 bases, the J end by 4 bases, with 9 bases between. The V gene's germline CDR1 is MNHNY and CDR2 SVGAGI (reference sequence). The CDR3 loop reads CASSYVPGYEQYF. CDR3 bases: TGTGCCAGCAGTTACGTCCCGGGTTACGAGCAGTACTTC.